These T cell receptor beta chains were read from a single sample in a study of cytomegalovirus exposure and HLA in healthy donors. Sequencing used immunoSEQ multiplex PCR; TCRdb keeps in-frame clones, though not all of them. The table has approximately 150,000 clones, roughly 85% seen once. Specimen: PBMCs. The source of these receptors is a man aged 25-45 years in good health and CMV-seronegative. CDR3s include the opening cysteine and the closing phenylalanine or tryptophan. Fields, in order: clone size, V gene, J gene, D gene, CDR3 protein, CDR3 DNA. D genes are given only for firm matches. Clone size is given for some rows only: seen once, a few or many times, or a class if the clone is expanded.

abundance: NA; v_gene: TRBV2; j_gene: TRBJ2-4; d_gene: TRBD2; CDR3aa: CASSELTSGRGGAKNIQYF; CDR3nt: TGTGCCAGCAGTGAATTGACTAGCGGGAGAGGAGGGGCCAAAAACATTCAGTACTTC
abundance: NA; v_gene: TRBV9; j_gene: TRBJ2-7; d_gene: TRBD2; CDR3aa: CASSGRRGGYEQYF; CDR3nt: TGTGCCAGCAGCGGAAGACGGGGGGGCTACGAGCAGTACTTC
abundance: once; v_gene: TRBV5-6; j_gene: TRBJ2-2; d_gene: TRBD1; CDR3aa: CASSLPGTDTGELFF; CDR3nt: TGTGCCAGCAGCTTGCCCGGGACAGACACCGGGGAGCTGTTTTTT
abundance: NA; v_gene: TRBV28; j_gene: TRBJ1-1; d_gene: NA; CDR3aa: CASSGGRAFF; CDR3nt: TGTGCCAGCAGTGGAGGGAGAGCTTTCTTT
abundance: NA; v_gene: TRBV28; j_gene: TRBJ1-4; d_gene: NA; CDR3aa: CASSLSQGGEKLFF; CDR3nt: TGTGCCAGCAGTTTATCCCAGGGAGGGGAAAAACTGTTTTTT
abundance: NA; v_gene: TRBV6-1; j_gene: TRBJ2-7; d_gene: TRBD2; CDR3aa: CASAAGESYEQYF; CDR3nt: TGTGCCAGTGCAGCGGGAGAGTCCTACGAGCAGTACTTC
abundance: few; v_gene: TRBV27; j_gene: TRBJ2-1; d_gene: NA; CDR3aa: CASSSGVSYNEQFF; CDR3nt: TGTGCCAGCAGTTCCGGGGTGTCCTACAATGAGCAGTTCTTC
abundance: NA; v_gene: TRBV30; j_gene: TRBJ2-1; d_gene: TRBD2; CDR3aa: CAWSSGTSTYNEQFF; CDR3nt: TGTGCCTGGAGTTCCGGGACTAGCACCTACAATGAGCAGTTCTTC
abundance: NA; v_gene: TRBV5-1; j_gene: TRBJ2-1; d_gene: NA; CDR3aa: CASSGRQWFF; CDR3nt: TGCGCCAGCAGCGGGAGGCAATGGTTCTTC
abundance: NA; v_gene: TRBV7-3; j_gene: TRBJ2-5; d_gene: NA; CDR3aa: CASSLSGLSQETQYF; CDR3nt: TGTGCCAGCAGCTTAAGTGGACTAAGCCAAGAGACCCAGTACTTC
abundance: NA; v_gene: TRBV9; j_gene: TRBJ1-1; d_gene: NA; CDR3aa: CASSPQGRPSNTEAFF; CDR3nt: TGTGCCAGCAGCCCCCAGGGCAGGCCATCAAACACTGAAGCTTTCTTT
abundance: NA; v_gene: TRBV18; j_gene: TRBJ2-7; d_gene: TRBD1; CDR3aa: CASSPGQGAQNEQYF; CDR3nt: TGTGCCAGCTCACCCGGTCAGGGGGCGCAAAACGAGCAGTACTTC
abundance: once; v_gene: TRBV11-1; j_gene: TRBJ2-1; d_gene: TRBD2; CDR3aa: CASSLARGLDNNEQFF; CDR3nt: TGTGCCAGCAGCTTAGCGCGGGGACTAGATAACAATGAGCAGTTCTTC
abundance: NA; v_gene: TRBV9; j_gene: TRBJ1-5; d_gene: NA; CDR3aa: CASSTNGGINQPQHF; CDR3nt: TGTGCCAGCAGCACCAACGGGGGGATCAATCAGCCCCAGCATTTT
abundance: NA; v_gene: TRBV29-1; j_gene: TRBJ2-2; d_gene: NA; CDR3aa: CSVERDRAGELFF; CDR3nt: TGCAGCGTTGAACGGGATAGGGCCGGGGAGCTGTTTTTT
abundance: few; v_gene: TRBV10-3; j_gene: TRBJ1-1; d_gene: NA; CDR3aa: CAISAKGKNTEAFF; CDR3nt: TGTGCCATCAGTGCTAAGGGGAAGAACACTGAAGCTTTCTTT
abundance: NA; v_gene: TRBV6-5; j_gene: TRBJ2-3; d_gene: NA; CDR3aa: CASSPGGELANTQYF; CDR3nt: TGTGCCAGCAGCCCAGGAGGGGAGCTTGCGAATACGCAGTATTTT
abundance: NA; v_gene: TRBV6-6; j_gene: TRBJ2-1; d_gene: TRBD1; CDR3aa: CASSFGTGLYNEQFF; CDR3nt: TGTGCCAGCAGTTTCGGGACAGGGTTATACAATGAGCAGTTCTTC
abundance: NA; v_gene: TRBV9; j_gene: TRBJ2-6; d_gene: NA; CDR3aa: CASSVAAGRFGANVLTF; CDR3nt: TGTGCCAGCAGCGTAGCGGCAGGGAGGTTTGGGGCCAACGTCCTGACTTTC
abundance: NA; v_gene: TRBV28; j_gene: TRBJ2-7; d_gene: NA; CDR3aa: CASSNPGTRAYEQYF; CDR3nt: TGTGCCAGCAGCAACCCCGGGACAAGGGCATACGAGCAGTACTTC
abundance: few; v_gene: TRBV5-1; j_gene: TRBJ1-2; d_gene: TRBD1; CDR3aa: CASSSRTGGNYGYTF; CDR3nt: TGCGCCAGCAGCTCCCGGACAGGGGGGAACTATGGCTACACCTTC
abundance: once; v_gene: TRBV9; j_gene: TRBJ1-5; d_gene: NA; CDR3aa: CASSPRRGNQPQHF; CDR3nt: TGTGCCAGCAGCCCACGACGGGGAAATCAGCCCCAGCATTTT
abundance: NA; v_gene: TRBV15; j_gene: TRBJ1-1; d_gene: NA; CDR3aa: CATSRGGQGDTEAFF; CDR3nt: TGTGCCACCAGCAGAGGGGGGCAGGGAGACACTGAAGCTTTCTTT
abundance: NA; v_gene: TRBV5-4; j_gene: TRBJ1-1; d_gene: NA; CDR3aa: CASTLSSNTEAFF; CDR3nt: TGTGCCAGCACCCTGAGCTCGAACACTGAAGCTTTCTTT
abundance: NA; v_gene: TRBV23-1; j_gene: TRBJ1-2; d_gene: NA; CDR3aa: CASSQSQFGYTF; CDR3nt: TGCGCCAGCAGTCAATCACAGTTTGGCTACACCTTC
abundance: NA; v_gene: TRBV18; j_gene: TRBJ1-2; d_gene: NA; CDR3aa: CASSPNEAGARYYGYTF; CDR3nt: TGTGCCAGCTCACCCAACGAGGCGGGGGCGCGGTACTATGGCTACACCTTC
abundance: NA; v_gene: TRBV6-6; j_gene: TRBJ1-5; d_gene: NA; CDR3aa: CAGRPNSSNQPQHF; CDR3nt: TGTGCCGGCCGCCCCAACAGTAGCAATCAGCCCCAGCATTTT
abundance: NA; v_gene: TRBV6-5; j_gene: TRBJ2-7; d_gene: TRBD1; CDR3aa: CASSYSLQQGPGEQYF; CDR3nt: TGTGCCAGCAGTTACTCGTTGCAACAGGGGCCCGGCGAGCAGTACTTC